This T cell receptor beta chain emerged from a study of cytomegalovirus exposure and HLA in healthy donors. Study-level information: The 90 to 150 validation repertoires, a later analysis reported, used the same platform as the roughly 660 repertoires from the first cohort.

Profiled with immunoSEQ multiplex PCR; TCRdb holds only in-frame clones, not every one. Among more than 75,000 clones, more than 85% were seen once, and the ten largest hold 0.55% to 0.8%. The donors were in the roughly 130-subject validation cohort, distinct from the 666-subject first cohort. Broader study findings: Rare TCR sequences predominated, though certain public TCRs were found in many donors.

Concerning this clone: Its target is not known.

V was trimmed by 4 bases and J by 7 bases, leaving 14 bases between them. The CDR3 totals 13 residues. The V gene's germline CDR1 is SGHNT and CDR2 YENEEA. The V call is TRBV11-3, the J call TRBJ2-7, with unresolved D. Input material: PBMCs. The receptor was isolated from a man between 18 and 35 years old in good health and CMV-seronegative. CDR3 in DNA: TGTGCCAGCAGCTCCGGTTACGGTTGGGAGCAGTACTTC. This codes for CASSSGYGWEQYF.